This T cell receptor beta chain was captured in a study of T cells in Graves' hyperthyroidism and ophthalmopathy. This clonotype was detected only a few times. One end of the junction varies from germline; a read error may be responsible. Researchers amplified the TCR beta CDR3 regions from RNA transcripts. First-round RT-PCR of the TCR CDR3 relied on the HTBI primer set. A single record per CDR3 protein comes from TCRdb applying MiXCR to the multiplex PCR reads. The sample carries around 190,000 distinct CDR3 sequences, roughly a sixth recorded once. Patients having uncontrolled infection, another autoimmune disease, pregnancy or lactation were not included. Used for diagnoses were clinical symptoms, serum thyroxine and TRAb, thyroid ultrasound and orbital computed tomography. The CDR3 loop spans 14 amino acids. Germline V CDR1 and CDR2: MNHNS, SASEGT.

Material: blood. The TCR comes from a woman in her 50s with Graves' hyperthyroidism. The genes are TRBV6-1 and TRBJ2-5; 7 bases match TRBD1. The CDR3 nucleotides are TGTGCCAGCAGAGAAGACAGGGATCCAGAGACCCAGTACTTC. It specifies CASREDRDPETQYF.